This is a list of T cell receptor beta chains from one sample in a study of T cell repertoires in cytomegalovirus infection. These receptors have no known antigen. TCRdb re-analysed the reads in MiXCR, keeping a single row per CDR3 protein. The sample includes about 700,000 distinct CDR3 sequences, roughly 33% of them seen just once. Sequencing was performed on cultured PBMCs, taken from culture after CMV antigen stimulation. The receptors derive from a human donor in good health (CMV status not recorded). Some clones in this sample may be carry-over from other donors' samples. CDR3s include the opening cysteine and the closing phenylalanine or tryptophan. A D gene is named only where the DNA matches it firmly. The size field is filled for only some rows; it gives once, few, many or a size class.

v_gene	d_gene	len	abundance	j_gene	CDR3aa	CDR3nt
TRBV7-9	NA	14	NA	TRBJ2-2	CASSREFLAGELFF	TGTGCCAGCTCGAGGGAATTTCTAGCCGGGGAGCTGTTTTTT
TRBV6-8	NA	18	NA	TRBJ2-1	CASSYGLASKRGYNEQFF	TGTGCCAGCAGTTATGGGCTAGCCTCAAAACGGGGTTACAATGAGCAGTTCTTC
TRBV7-9	TRBD2	14	few	TRBJ2-1	CASSFGGGDNEQFF	TGTGCCAGCAGCTTTGGGGGAGGGGACAATGAGCAGTTCTTC
TRBV6-2/TRBV6-3	NA	13	NA	TRBJ1-5	CASQRQLNQPQHF	TGTGCCAGCCAACGACAGTTAAATCAGCCCCAGCATTTT
TRBV11-2	NA	17	few	TRBJ2-5	CASSLDQWGAQLETQYF	TGTGCCAGCAGCTTAGATCAGTGGGGGGCCCAGCTAGAGACCCAGTACTTC
TRBV7-8	NA	14	many	TRBJ2-2	CATSSGVNTGELFF	TGTGCCACCAGCTCCGGGGTGAACACCGGGGAGCTGTTTTTT
TRBV20-1	TRBD1	17	NA	TRBJ2-4	CSARANRDRSAKNIQYF	TGCAGTGCTAGAGCCAATCGGGACAGATCAGCCAAAAACATTCAGTACTTC
TRBV12-3/TRBV12-4	NA	10	NA	TRBJ1-2	CASSFDGYTF	TGTGCCAGCAGTTTTGATGGCTACACCTTC
TRBV28	TRBD1	14	few	TRBJ1-4	CASTSRGLNEKLFF	TGTGCCAGCACATCCAGGGGGCTTAATGAAAAACTGTTTTTT
TRBV6-6	NA	14	NA	TRBJ2-2	CASTTGQNTGELFF	TGTGCCAGCACCACAGGGCAGAACACCGGGGAGCTGTTTTTT
TRBV19	NA	14	NA	TRBJ1-3	CASRIPGSGNTIYF	TGTGCCAGTAGGATCCCAGGGTCTGGAAACACCATATATTTT
TRBV7-2	TRBD1	15	few	TRBJ2-3	CASSLGQRLADTQYF	TGTGCCAGCAGCTTGGGACAGAGGTTGGCAGATACGCAGTATTTT
TRBV6-6	NA	15	NA	TRBJ2-1	CASSYSTEQGDEQFF	TGTGCCAGCAGTTACTCGACGGAGCAAGGGGATGAGCAGTTCTTC
TRBV7-9	NA	15	NA	TRBJ2-7	CASSLAQPGNYEQYF	TGTGCCAGCAGCTTAGCGCAACCCGGTAATTACGAGCAGTACTTC
TRBV11-3	TRBD1	17	few	TRBJ1-1	CASITDKDRDLWTEAFF	TGTGCCAGCATCACCGACAAAGACAGGGATTTGTGGACTGAAGCTTTCTTT
TRBV5-4	NA	15	few	TRBJ1-1	CASSPRADGRTEAFF	TGTGCCAGCAGCCCCCGGGCGGACGGACGCACTGAAGCTTTCTTT
TRBV5-1	TRBD1	14	NA	TRBJ1-6	CASRTTGGNSPLHF	TGCGCCAGCAGGACGACAGGGGGCAATTCACCCCTCCACTTT
TRBV7-2	NA	14	many	TRBJ2-7	CASSSRLGAYEQYF	TGTGCCAGCAGCTCGCGACTGGGAGCCTACGAGCAGTACTTC
TRBV6-1	TRBD1	14	few	TRBJ2-7	CASRPQGAPYEQYF	TGTGCCAGCAGACCCCAGGGGGCCCCCTACGAGCAGTACTTC
TRBV7-9	NA	16	NA	TRBJ2-5	CASRKEISSGLETQYF	TGTGCCAGCAGAAAAGAGATATCGTCGGGACTGGAGACCCAGTACTTC
TRBV7-2	NA	14	few	TRBJ2-1	CASSFLAPNNEQFF	TGTGCCAGCAGCTTCCTAGCGCCCAACAATGAGCAGTTCTTC
TRBV5-1	NA	14	once	TRBJ1-1	CASSMTPRDTEAFF	TGCGCCAGCAGCATGACTCCACGGGACACTGAAGCTTTCTTT
TRBV19	NA	14	few	TRBJ2-5	CASNGGQWEETQYF	TGTGCCAGTAACGGGGGTCAATGGGAAGAGACCCAGTACTTC
TRBV6-6	NA	13	few	TRBJ2-1	CASSSPLALEQFF	TGTGCCAGCAGCTCACCTCTAGCTCTCGAGCAGTTCTTC
TRBV6-8	NA	14	NA	TRBJ2-7	CASSYRITSYEQYF	TGTGCCAGCAGTTACCGCATAACCTCCTACGAGCAGTACTTC
TRBV6-4	TRBD2	16	NA	TRBJ2-3	CASSDPPGGRQDTQYF	TGTGCCAGCAGTGACCCCCCGGGCGGGAGGCAAGATACGCAGTATTTT
TRBV7-9	TRBD1	16	NA	TRBJ2-1	CASSPRDRFRGNEQFF	TGTGCCAGCAGCCCCCGGGACAGGTTCCGAGGAAATGAGCAGTTCTTC
TRBV20-1	TRBD1	15	few	TRBJ2-3	CSASRQGAKTDTQYF	TGCAGTGCTAGTAGACAGGGGGCGAAAACAGATACGCAGTATTTT
TRBV7-2	NA	16	many	TRBJ2-3	CASSSRTRYITDTQYF	TGTGCCAGCAGCTCCCGGACAAGGTACATCACAGATACGCAGTATTTT
TRBV20-1	TRBD1	13	few	TRBJ1-2	CSAWVTGGSGYTF	TGCAGTGCATGGGTAACAGGGGGCAGCGGCTACACCTTC
TRBV6-1	NA	15	few	TRBJ2-3	CASSARSMRGDTQYF	TGTGCCAGCAGTGCGCGCAGCATGAGGGGAGATACGCAGTATTTT
TRBV6-5	TRBD2	15	NA	TRBJ2-3	CASSSRGRAVDTQYF	TGTGCCAGCAGTTCTCGCGGGAGGGCCGTAGATACGCAGTATTTT
TRBV5-6	NA	16	NA	TRBJ2-1	CASSGRGHPLGNEQFF	TGTGCCAGCAGCGGACGTGGACATCCCCTCGGGAATGAGCAGTTCTTC
TRBV2	NA	14	NA	TRBJ2-5	CASSEGPRGETQYF	TGTGCCAGCAGTGAAGGTCCCAGGGGAGAGACCCAGTACTTC
TRBV5-4	NA	13	NA	TRBJ2-1	CASSLAGYDEQFF	TGTGCCAGCAGCTTGGCAGGGTACGATGAGCAGTTCTTC
TRBV20-1	NA	17	NA	TRBJ2-1	CSARDLDGTISYNEQFF	TGCAGTGCTAGAGACCTCGACGGGACCATCTCCTACAATGAGCAGTTCTTC
TRBV6-5	NA	15	once	TRBJ1-2	CASRPTGGVHYGYTF	TGTGCCAGCAGGCCCACGGGAGGGGTTCACTATGGCTACACCTTC
TRBV6-6	TRBD1	14	once	TRBJ2-7	CASSNGQGSYEQYF	TGTGCCAGCAGTAACGGACAGGGGAGTTACGAGCAGTACTTC
TRBV7-7	TRBD2	15	NA	TRBJ2-7	CASSFQREGHHEQYF	TGTGCCAGCAGCTTCCAGCGGGAGGGCCACCACGAGCAGTACTTC
TRBV7-9	NA	20	many	TRBJ1-3	CASSLFVAGVPRADGNTIYF	TGTGCCAGCAGTCTATTCGTCGCAGGGGTTCCCCGGGCGGACGGAAACACCATATATTTT
TRBV2	NA	11	NA	TRBJ2-1	CASSGGLEQFF	TGTGCCAGCAGTGGTGGACTAGAGCAGTTCTTC
TRBV19	NA	11	NA	TRBJ2-7	CASRGRVEQYF	TGTGCCAGTAGGGGCCGGGTGGAGCAGTACTTC
TRBV7-4	TRBD2	16	few	TRBJ2-5	CASSPSGRGGGETQYF	TGTGCCAGCAGCCCCTCCGGGAGGGGGGGCGGAGAGACCCAGTACTTC
TRBV11-2	TRBD2	22	NA	TRBJ2-2	CASSLFGTQRGLAGVNTGELFF	TGTGCCAGCAGCTTATTTGGGACACAACGAGGACTAGCGGGAGTAAACACCGGGGAGCTGTTTTTT
TRBV7-9	NA	18	NA	TRBJ2-1	CASSLGIKRQGEKNEQFF	TGTGCCAGCAGCTTAGGAATTAAACGGCAGGGCGAGAAGAATGAGCAGTTCTTC
TRBV27	NA	15	NA	TRBJ2-1	CASSLGGSGGNEQFF	TGTGCCAGCAGTTTAGGTGGGTCTGGGGGGAATGAGCAGTTCTTC
TRBV5-4	TRBD1	13	few	TRBJ1-2	CASSLTDRDGYTF	TGTGCCAGCAGCTTGACCGACAGGGATGGCTACACCTTC
TRBV7-6	TRBD2	13	few	TRBJ2-1	CASSSTSDNEQFF	TGTGCCAGCAGCTCCACTAGCGACAATGAGCAGTTCTTC
TRBV7-8	NA	15	few	TRBJ2-1	CASSLPARGYNEQFF	TGTGCCAGCAGCTTACCCGCGCGGGGCTACAATGAGCAGTTCTTC
TRBV7-9	NA	14	few	TRBJ2-5	CASSRGLGQETQYF	TGTGCCAGCAGCCGGGGTTTGGGTCAAGAGACCCAGTACTTC
TRBV6-2/TRBV6-3	TRBD1	16	NA	TRBJ2-1	CASSWDRTGSYNEQFF	TGTGCCAGCAGTTGGGACAGGACAGGGTCCTACAATGAGCAGTTCTTC
TRBV18	NA	16	NA	TRBJ1-1	CASSPSAGSGGTEAFF	TGTGCCAGCTCACCATCCGCAGGGAGTGGGGGCACTGAAGCTTTCTTT
TRBV4-3	TRBD2	15	few	TRBJ2-7	CASSQGTSETYEQYF	TGCGCCAGCAGCCAAGGGACTAGCGAAACCTACGAGCAGTACTTC